The text below deals with one T cell receptor beta chain. Antigen: not known. These data belong to a study of shared clonotypes between healthy human individuals. Points from the study as a whole: Clonotype sharing among donors was expected to depend on sequencing depth.

The data were produced by immunoSEQ multiplex PCR, yet TCRdb's version contains in-frame clones alone and is incomplete. The sample has 2 million to 2.5 million clones, approximately 95% seen once; the top ten hold approximately 0.13%. The CDR3 totals 14 residues. Germline CDR1 and CDR2: SGHVS and FQNEAQ. V lost 5 bases and J lost 4; bases outside the gene matches: 3. Healthy adults negative for HIV, lacking recent acute infections or vaccinations, served as donors. The source is a young man in good health. The chain couples TRBV7-8 to TRBJ2-5; 11 positions agree with TRBD2. Sample: naive CD4+ T cells sorted from blood. Specified subset: CD45RA+ positively selected. CDR3 nucleotides: TGTGCCAGCAGCCAGGGACTAGCGGTAGAGACCCAGTACTTC. This translates into CASSQGLAVETQYF. Complete variable domain (other parts from reference TRBV7-8 and TRBJ2-5): GAGVSQSPRYKVAKRGQDVALRCDPISGHVSLFWYQQALGQGPEFLTYFQNEAQLDKSGLPSDRFFAERPEGSVSTLKIQRTQQEDSAVYLCASSQGLAVETQYFGPGTRLLVL.